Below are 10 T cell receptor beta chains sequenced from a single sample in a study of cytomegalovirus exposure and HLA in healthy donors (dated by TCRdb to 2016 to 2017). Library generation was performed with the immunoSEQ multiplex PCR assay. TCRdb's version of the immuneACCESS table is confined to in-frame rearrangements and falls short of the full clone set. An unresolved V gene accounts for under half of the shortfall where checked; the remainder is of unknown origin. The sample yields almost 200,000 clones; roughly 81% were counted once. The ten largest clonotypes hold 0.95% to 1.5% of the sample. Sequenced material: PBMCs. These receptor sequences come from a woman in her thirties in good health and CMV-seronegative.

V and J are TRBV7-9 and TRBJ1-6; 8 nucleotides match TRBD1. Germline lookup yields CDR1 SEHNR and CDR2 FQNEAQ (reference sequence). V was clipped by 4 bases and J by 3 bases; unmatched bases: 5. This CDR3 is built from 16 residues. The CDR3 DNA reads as TGTGCCAGCAGCTCAGGACAGGGCTTCTATAATTCACCCCTCCACTTT. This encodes CASSSGQGFYNSPLHF.

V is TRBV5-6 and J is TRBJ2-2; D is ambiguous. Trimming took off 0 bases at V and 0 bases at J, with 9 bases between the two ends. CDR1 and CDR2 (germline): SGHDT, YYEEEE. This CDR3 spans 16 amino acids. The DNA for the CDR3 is TGTGCCAGCAGCTTGGTTACAGCTACGAACACCGGGGAGCTGTTTTTT. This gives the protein CASSLVTATNTGELFF.

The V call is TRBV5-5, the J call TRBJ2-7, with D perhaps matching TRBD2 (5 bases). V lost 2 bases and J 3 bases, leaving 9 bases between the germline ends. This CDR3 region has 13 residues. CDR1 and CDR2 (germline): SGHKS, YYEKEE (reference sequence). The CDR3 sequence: CASSFGLIYEQYF. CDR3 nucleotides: TGTGCCAGCAGCTTCGGACTTATCTACGAGCAGTACTTC.

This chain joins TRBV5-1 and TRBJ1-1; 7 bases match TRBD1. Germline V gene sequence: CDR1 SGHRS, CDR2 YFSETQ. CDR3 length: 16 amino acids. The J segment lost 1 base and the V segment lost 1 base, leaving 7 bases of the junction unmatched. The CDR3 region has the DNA TGCGCCAGCAGCTTGATACCGACAGGGCAGAACACTGAAGCTTTCTTT. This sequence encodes CASSLIPTGQNTEAFF.

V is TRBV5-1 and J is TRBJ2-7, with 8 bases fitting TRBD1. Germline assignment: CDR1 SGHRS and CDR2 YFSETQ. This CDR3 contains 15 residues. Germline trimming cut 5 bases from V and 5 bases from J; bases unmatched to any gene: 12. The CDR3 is CASREWTGTVNEQYF. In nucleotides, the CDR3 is TGCGCCAGCAGAGAGTGGACAGGGACGGTGAACGAGCAGTACTTC.

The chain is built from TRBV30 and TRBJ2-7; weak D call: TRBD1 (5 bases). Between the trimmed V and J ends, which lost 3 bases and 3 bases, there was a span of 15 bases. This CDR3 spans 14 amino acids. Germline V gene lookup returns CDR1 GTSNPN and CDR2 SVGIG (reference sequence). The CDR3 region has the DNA TGTGCCTGGAGCTCTAGGCTCAGGGACTACGAGCAGTACTTC. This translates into CAWSSRLRDYEQYF.

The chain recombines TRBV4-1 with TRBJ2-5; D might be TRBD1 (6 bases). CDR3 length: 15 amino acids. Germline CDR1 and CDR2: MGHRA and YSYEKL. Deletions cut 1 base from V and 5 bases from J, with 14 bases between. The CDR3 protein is CASSQALGAGETQYF. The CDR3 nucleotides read TGCGCCAGCAGCCAAGCTTTGGGGGCCGGGGAGACCCAGTACTTC.

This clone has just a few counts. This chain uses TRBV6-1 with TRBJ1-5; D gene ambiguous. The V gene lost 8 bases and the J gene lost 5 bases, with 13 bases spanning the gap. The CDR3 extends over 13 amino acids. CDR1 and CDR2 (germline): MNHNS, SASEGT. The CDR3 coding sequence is TGTGCCAGCGATAAACAGAATTATCAGCCCCAGCATTTT. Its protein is CASDKQNYQPQHF.

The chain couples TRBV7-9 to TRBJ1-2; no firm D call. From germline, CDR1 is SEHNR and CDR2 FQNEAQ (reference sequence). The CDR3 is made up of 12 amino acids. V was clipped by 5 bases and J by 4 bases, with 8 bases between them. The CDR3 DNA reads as TGTGCCAGCAGCCAGGAAGGCTATGGCTACACCTTC. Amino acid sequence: CASSQEGYGYTF.

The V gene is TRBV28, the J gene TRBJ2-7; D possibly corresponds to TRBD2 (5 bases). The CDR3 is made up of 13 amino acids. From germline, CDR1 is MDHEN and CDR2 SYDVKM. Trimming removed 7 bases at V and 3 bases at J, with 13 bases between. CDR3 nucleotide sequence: TGTGCCAGCACCACGGGGTATCGCTACGAGCAGTACTTC. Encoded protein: CASTTGYRYEQYF.